A selection of T cell receptor beta chains follows, all from one sample in a study of immune evolution from preneoplasia to lung adenocarcinoma. This table comes from immunoSEQ multiplex PCR, and its TCRdb copy is limited to in-frame clones, with some not included. The table includes approximately 5,000 clones, roughly three quarters detected once. Material for sequencing was FFPE adjacent normal lung tissue. All receptors come from a donor of 70 years or more with lung adenocarcinoma. Both conserved end residues are part of each CDR3.

V gene: TRBV25-1
CDR3 protein: CASSELGTGGTEAFF

V gene: TRBV19
CDR3 protein: CASSIDQGRVSEQFF

V gene: TRBV7-9
CDR3 protein: CASSATGLGQPQHF

V gene: TRBV11-2
CDR3 protein: CASSSTQVQYF

V gene: TRBV27
CDR3 protein: CASSGQGTDTQYF

V gene: TRBV27
CDR3 protein: CASRTGMFSYEQYF

V gene: TRBV29-1
CDR3 protein: CSVAGQGNEQYF

V gene: TRBV7-2
CDR3 protein: CASSFSSGRLSGELFF

V gene: TRBV9
CDR3 protein: CASSDEGFGEQFF

V gene: TRBV20-1
CDR3 protein: CSATQGNEQYF

V gene: TRBV6-5
CDR3 protein: CASSYGPGIEQYF

V gene: TRBV10-3
CDR3 protein: CAISDRGIGYTF

V gene: TRBV5-4
CDR3 protein: CASSLGGGTGADEKLFF

V gene: TRBV6-5
CDR3 protein: CASSYSGTGNQPQHF

V gene: TRBV9
CDR3 protein: CASSVDWDGYGYTF

V gene: TRBV11-1
CDR3 protein: CASSLETGELFF

V gene: TRBV6-6
CDR3 protein: CASTMLGETQYF

V gene: TRBV5-1
CDR3 protein: CASSLGSGVGANVLTF

V gene: TRBV11-3
CDR3 protein: CASSLTGGREQYF

V gene: TRBV2
CDR3 protein: CASTQGSQGTQYF

V gene: TRBV5-1
CDR3 protein: CASSSTGSMDYTF

V gene: TRBV6-5
CDR3 protein: CASSYGWSTGELFF

V gene: TRBV7-9
CDR3 protein: CASSLGQDSYEQYF

V gene: TRBV7-9
CDR3 protein: CASSWGQGVTEAFF

V gene: TRBV6-6
CDR3 protein: CASSWDRGLPPYGYTF

V gene: TRBV6-1
CDR3 protein: CASSGGQGVVYDYTF

V gene: TRBV2
CDR3 protein: CASGRDRLKNIQYF

V gene: TRBV5-6
CDR3 protein: CASSLGGFGELFF

V gene: TRBV5-5
CDR3 protein: CASSLAVGQQYGYTF

V gene: TRBV14
CDR3 protein: CASSPYSGRAVGETQYF

V gene: TRBV18
CDR3 protein: CASSFAQTETQYF

V gene: TRBV7-9
CDR3 protein: CASSLTGDTEAFF

V gene: TRBV5-1
CDR3 protein: CASSLATGSYEQYF

V gene: TRBV29-1
CDR3 protein: CSVGTGVDGYTF

V gene: TRBV13
CDR3 protein: CASSLGGYEQYF

V gene: TRBV7-9
CDR3 protein: CASSLRLSYNEQFF

V gene: TRBV11-1
CDR3 protein: CASSLTSYEQYF

V gene: TRBV9
CDR3 protein: CASSGRLGTDTQYF

V gene: TRBV21-1
CDR3 protein: CASSKESRQPCNEQFF

V gene: TRBV18
CDR3 protein: CASSLAGVEEQYF

V gene: TRBV5-1
CDR3 protein: CASSRGTGRSYEQYF

V gene: TRBV7-9
CDR3 protein: CAITGTGYTGELFF

V gene: TRBV27
CDR3 protein: CASSLSRRGTDTQYF

V gene: TRBV30
CDR3 protein: CAWSVLGDTQYF

V gene: TRBV18
CDR3 protein: CASSLQGPPTDTQYF

V gene: TRBV19
CDR3 protein: CASSEQGAEQPQHF